This paragraph covers one TCR beta chain sequence. Antigen unknown. Profiling relied on immunoSEQ multiplex PCR, and the TCRdb table lists in-frame clones only, not all of them. The sample has 60,000 or so clones; more than 70% are singletons. The sample originates from a study of OX40 agonist ivuxolimab in advanced cancers. Study overall: Cancers in dose escalation were hepatocellular, melanoma, renal cell and head and neck. Three patients had partial responses: one hepatocellular carcinoma, two cutaneous melanoma. The study, taken as a whole, reports: Expanded peripheral T cell antigen specificity was not determined. Doses of 0.1 to 3.0 mg/kg were accompanied by clonal expansion of CD4+ and CD8+ blood T cells by week 6.

J lost 0 bases, V lost 4 bases, and 4 bases had no gene match. Germline CDR1 reads SGDLS; CDR2 reads YYNGEE. The CDR3 sequence is 16 residues long. The clonotype was recovered from an adult with an advanced solid tumor such as melanoma, head and neck, liver or kidney cancer. This specimen was CD4+ or CD8+ T cells sorted from blood, taken in a trial of the OX40 agonist ivuxolimab. V gene TRBV9 combines with J gene TRBJ2-3; TRBD2 agrees at 11 bases. This chain's CDR3 is CASSPRLAGSTDTQYF. For the CDR3, the DNA is TGTGCCAGCAGCCCGCGACTAGCGGGGAGCACAGATACGCAGTATTTT.